This TCR beta chain appears in the sequencing data of a study of immune evolution from preneoplasia to lung adenocarcinoma. V lost 5 bases, J lost 3 bases, and 6 bases stayed unmatched. The CDR3 is 14 residues long. CDR1 is SNHLY and CDR2 is FYNNEI in the germline V gene. Here immunoSEQ multiplex PCR was the method, and the copy in TCRdb shows in-frame clones only, minus some. Here the sample spans around 7,500 clones, roughly four fifths being singletons. Sequencing was carried out using FFPE minimally invasive lung adenocarcinoma tissue. The genes are TRBV2 and TRBJ1-1; the match to TRBD1 covers 7 bases. This clonotype was obtained from a person between 65 and 79 years old with lung adenocarcinoma. The CDR3 nucleotides are TGTGCCAGCAGTAGACAGGGCAGGGACACTGAAGCTTTCTTT. This encodes CASSRQGRDTEAFF.